These 21 T cell receptor beta chains came from one sample sequenced in a study of a mutant IDH1 vaccine in newly diagnosed glioma. TCRdb keeps only in-frame clones here, not all; method: immunoSEQ multiplex PCR. The data hold just under 95,000 clones, with 83% observed a single time. Time point meaning: baseline, week 1 (first vaccination visit). Noted treatment: pre-vaccination baseline after standard-of-care therapy. Sequenced material: PBMCs, taken from a glioma patient treated with radiotherapy, temozolomide or both. All receptors derive from a woman aged 50 to 60 with glioma.

This clone was counted a few times. This sequence joins TRBV7-3 and TRBJ2-1; 9 positions agree with TRBD2. CDR1 is SGHTA, CDR2 FQGTGA, per germline. J gave up 0 bases and V 5 bases, and 5 bases lay outside the gene matches. The CDR3 sequence is 16 residues long. The CDR3 spells CASSARLAASYNEQFF. CDR3 in DNA: TGTGCCAGCAGCGCCAGACTAGCGGCCTCCTACAATGAGCAGTTCTTC.

V usage is TRBV10-3 and J usage is TRBJ2-7; a possible D gene is TRBD2 (5 bases). Trimming took off 3 bases at V and 1 base at J, with 7 bases between the two ends. Per the germline V gene, CDR1 is ENHRY and CDR2 is SYGVKD. CDR3 length equals 13 residues. The CDR3 region has the DNA TGTGCCATCAGTGAATCGGGGTCCTACGAGCAGTACTTC. Protein product: CAISESGSYEQYF.

This chain links TRBV2 with TRBJ1-5, with 8 bases matching TRBD1. The J segment lost 4 bases and the V segment lost 7 bases, leaving 9 bases of the junction unmatched. Germline loops: CDR1 SNHLY, CDR2 FYNNEI. The CDR3 length is 15 residues. The CDR3 region has the DNA TGTGCCAGCACGACGAGTCAGGGGGCGAATCAGCCCCAGCATTTT. It encodes CASTTSQGANQPQHF.

The V and J genes are TRBV6-6 and TRBJ2-2, with TRBD2 as a possible D gene (5 bases). This CDR3 spans 16 amino acids. V lost 5 bases, J lost 2 bases, and 15 bases lay in between. Germline loops: CDR1 MNHNY, CDR2 SVGAGI (reference sequence). For the CDR3, the DNA is TGTGCCAGCAGTCCCCCGGGGAGTTCCAACACCGGGGAGCTGTTTTTT. It specifies CASSPPGSSNTGELFF.

The genes are TRBV29-1 and TRBJ2-7; either TRBD1 or TRBD2 may fit D (5 bases each). CDR3 length: 13 amino acids. Germline values: CDR1 SQVTM, CDR2 ANQGSEA. Trimming removed 5 bases at V and 0 bases at J, with 11 bases between. Written as DNA, the CDR3 is TGCAGCGTTTACGAGGGGAGCTCCTACGAGCAGTACTTC. Translation gives CSVYEGSSYEQYF.

The chain uses TRBV27 and TRBJ2-7; 7 bases fit TRBD1. V dropped 4 bases and J dropped 7; count of bases not matched to a gene: 10. CDR1 and CDR2 (germline): MNHEY, SMNVEV (reference sequence). This CDR3 is 14 amino acids long. Written as DNA, the CDR3 is TGTGCCAGCAGTTCCCTAGTAGGACAGGAAGAGCAGTACTTC. Translation gives CASSSLVGQEEQYF.

This chain links TRBV6-5 with TRBJ1-1, with D possibly matching TRBD1 (5 bases). This CDR3 contains 11 residues. V lost 6 bases and J 5 bases, leaving 7 bases between the germline ends. Germline assignment: CDR1 MNHEY and CDR2 SVGAGI. The chain's CDR3 is CASSRETEAFF. CDR3 nucleotide sequence: TGTGCCAGCAGCAGGGAGACTGAAGCTTTCTTT.

This chain links TRBV6-5 with TRBJ1-3, with D hard to call. Looked up from germline, CDR1 is MNHEY and CDR2 is SVGAGI. V was clipped by 0 bases and J by 0 bases, with 9 bases between them. This CDR3 has 16 residues. CDR3 sequence (DNA): TGTGCCAGCAGTTACTCCCGGGCAAACTCTGGAAACACCATATATTTT. This gives the protein CASSYSRANSGNTIYF.

V gene TRBV27 combines with J gene TRBJ1-2, with 9 bases lining up with TRBD1. CDR3 length: 14 amino acids. Germline V gives CDR1 MNHEY, CDR2 SMNVEV (reference sequence). The V gene end was trimmed by 3 bases and the J gene end by 4 bases; junction bases not matched to a gene: 3. CDR3 region: CASSFKDRGYGYTF. CDR3 nucleotide sequence: TGTGCCAGCAGTTTTAAGGACAGGGGCTATGGCTACACCTTC.

The CDR3 DNA reads TGTGCCAGCAGTTTATGGGGAGGGTATGGCACCGGGGAGCTGTTTTTT. The encoded protein is CASSLWGGYGTGELFF. The genes are TRBV27 and TRBJ2-2, with TRBD2 matching 7 bases. The V and J ends lost 1 base and 4 bases, in that order; junction bases with no gene match: 6. The CDR3 runs 16 residues. CDR1 MNHEY and CDR2 SMNVEV come from the germline V gene (reference sequence).

The chain links TRBV5-8 to TRBJ1-1, with TRBD1 matching over 9 bases. Germline trimming cut 2 bases from V and 4 bases from J; bases unmatched to any gene: 3. Germline V gene data show CDR1 as SGHTS and CDR2 as YDEGEE. This CDR3 is 14 amino acids long. In DNA, the CDR3 is TGTGCCAGCAGCTTAAGGACAGGGGTCACTGAAGCTTTCTTT. This translates into CASSLRTGVTEAFF.

The table lists this clone with a few counts. CDR3: CASSLTSRYNTEAFF. The CDR3 DNA is TGTGCCAGCAGCCTCACTTCCCGGTACAACACTGAAGCTTTCTTT. The chain is built from TRBV27 and TRBJ1-1; the D is unclear. This CDR3 has 15 residues. Germline V lookup: CDR1 MNHEY, CDR2 SMNVEV (reference sequence). V lost 6 bases and J 2 bases, leaving 16 bases between the germline ends.

The rearrangement uses TRBV4-1 and TRBJ1-2; tentative D call: TRBD1 (5 bases). The V and J ends lost 5 bases and 4 bases respectively, with 14 bases between them. CDR3 length: 14 residues. Germline CDR1 reads MGHRA; CDR2 reads YSYEKL. This CDR3 is CASSGPGLSYGYTF. CDR3 DNA sequence: TGCGCCAGCAGCGGACCGGGACTGAGCTATGGCTACACCTTC.

This clone occurred once. The chain recombines TRBV19 with TRBJ1-1, with 7 positions matching TRBD1. The V segment lost 7 bases and the J segment 1 base; nucleotides outside the gene matches: 6. CDR1 is LNHDA and CDR2 is SQIVND in the germline V gene (reference sequence). This CDR3 has 14 amino acids. The CDR3 coding sequence is TGTGCCAGTACCCGGGACAGAAAGAACACTGAAGCTTTCTTT. Translated, it gives CASTRDRKNTEAFF. Filled out from reference TRBV19 and TRBJ1-1, the complete variable domain reads DGGITQSPKYLFRKEGQNVTLSCEQNLNHDAMYWYRQDPGQGLRLIYYSQIVNDFQKGDIAEGYSVSREKKESFPLTVTSAQKNPTAFYLCASTRDRKNTEAFFGQGTRLTVV.

The rearrangement links TRBV29-1 to TRBJ2-2; 8 bases are shared with TRBD2. J gave up 6 bases and V 5 bases, and 5 bases lay outside the gene matches. Germline V gene lookup returns CDR1 SQVTM and CDR2 ANQGSEA. The CDR3 is made up of 13 amino acids. CDR3 in amino acids: CSVSLAAAGELFF. The DNA of the CDR3 is TGCAGCGTTTCACTAGCGGCAGCCGGGGAGCTGTTTTTT.

The chain recombines TRBV28 with TRBJ1-2; D unresolved. Trimming removed 4 bases at V and 4 bases at J, with 7 bases between. CDR3 length: 12 amino acids. Germline CDR1 is MDHEN and CDR2 is SYDVKM. CDR3 nucleotide sequence: TGTGCCAGCAGTTATAAGGGCTATGGCTACACCTTC. Translating it yields CASSYKGYGYTF.

CDR3 sequence reads: CASSRDSLGYEQYF. DNA for the CDR3: TGTGCCAGCAGTCGGGACAGTTTGGGCTACGAGCAGTACTTC. This sequence joins TRBV6-6 and TRBJ2-7; 7 positions match TRBD1. The CDR3 runs to 14 residues. Per the germline V gene, CDR1 is MNHNY and CDR2 is SVGAGI (reference sequence). V lost 5 bases and J lost 3; bases outside the gene matches: 7.

The CDR3 region is CASSPITDTEAFF. The CDR3 DNA reads as TGTGCCAGCTCACCAATCACCGACACTGAAGCTTTCTTT. The chain combines TRBV18 with TRBJ1-1; D call uncertain. Germline CDR1 reads KGHSH; CDR2 reads LQKENI. The CDR3 runs 13 residues. Trimming removed 2 bases at V and 3 bases at J, with 7 bases between.

This clone has a single count. The CDR3 region is CASSLNLQGTEAFF. The CDR3 DNA reads as TGCGCCAGCAGCCTAAACCTCCAGGGAACTGAAGCTTTCTTT. The V call is TRBV4-3, the J call TRBJ1-1, with D tentatively TRBD1 (5 bases). From germline, CDR1 is LGHNA and CDR2 YSLEER. The ends were cut back, 4 bases at V and 5 bases at J, with 14 bases in the middle. The CDR3 is made up of 14 amino acids.

Within the sample, this clone is medium-sized (0.01 to 0.1%). V is TRBV5-4 and J is TRBJ2-5; the D gene is possibly TRBD1 (7 bases). Trimming left V 4 bases short and J 5 bases short, with 21 bases between. CDR3 length: 16 amino acids. CDR1 is SGHNT, CDR2 YYREEE, per germline (reference sequence). The CDR3 spells CASSMYRDSGGETQYF. The CDR3 coding sequence is TGTGCCAGCAGCATGTACCGGGACAGCGGAGGGGAGACCCAGTACTTC.

This clone was picked up a small number of times. The V gene is TRBV30, the J gene TRBJ1-4, with D maybe TRBD1 (5 bases). The CDR3 covers 12 residues. V was cut by 8 bases and J by 0 bases, with 7 bases left in between. Germline V CDR1 and CDR2: GTSNPN, SVGIG (reference sequence). The CDR3, as DNA: TGTGCCGGGACCCCAACTAATGAAAAACTGTTTTTT. The encoded protein is CAGTPTNEKLFF.